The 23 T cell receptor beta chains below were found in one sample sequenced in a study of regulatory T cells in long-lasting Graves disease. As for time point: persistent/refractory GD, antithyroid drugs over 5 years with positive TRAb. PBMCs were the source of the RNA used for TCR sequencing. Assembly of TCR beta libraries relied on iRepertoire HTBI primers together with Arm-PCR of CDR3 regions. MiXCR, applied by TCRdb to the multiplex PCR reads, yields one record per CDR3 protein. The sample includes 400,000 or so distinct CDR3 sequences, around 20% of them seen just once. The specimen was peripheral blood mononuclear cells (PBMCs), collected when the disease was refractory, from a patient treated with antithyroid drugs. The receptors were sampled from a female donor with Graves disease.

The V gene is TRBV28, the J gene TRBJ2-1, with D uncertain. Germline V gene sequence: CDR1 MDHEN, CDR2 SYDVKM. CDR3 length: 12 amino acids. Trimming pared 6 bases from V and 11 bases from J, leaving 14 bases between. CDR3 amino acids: CASSLERGKQFF. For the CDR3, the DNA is TGTGCCAGCAGCTTAGAAAGAGGAAAGCAGTTCTTC.

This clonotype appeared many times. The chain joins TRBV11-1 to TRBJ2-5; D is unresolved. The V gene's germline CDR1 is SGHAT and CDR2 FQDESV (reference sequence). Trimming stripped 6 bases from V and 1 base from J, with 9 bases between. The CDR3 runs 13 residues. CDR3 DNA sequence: TGTGCCAGCAGTCCCATCGGCCAAGAGACCCAGTACTTC. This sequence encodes CASSPIGQETQYF. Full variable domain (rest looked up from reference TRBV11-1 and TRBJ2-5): EAEVAQSPRYKITEKSQAVAFWCDPISGHATLYWYRQILGQGPELLVQFQDESVVDDSQLPKDRFSAERLKGVDSTLKIQPAELGDSAMYLCASSPIGQETQYFGPGTRLLVL.

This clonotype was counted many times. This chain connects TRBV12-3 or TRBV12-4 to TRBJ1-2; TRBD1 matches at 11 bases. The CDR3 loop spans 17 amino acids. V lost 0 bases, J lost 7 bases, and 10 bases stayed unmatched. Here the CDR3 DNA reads TGTGCCAGCAGTTTAGCCCAGACGTGGACAGGGGGCCCTGGCTACACCTTC. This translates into CASSLAQTWTGGPGYTF.

Written as DNA, the CDR3 is TGTGCCTGGAGCCTCACGGGGCAAGCAGCTAACTATGGCTACACCTTC. It translates to CAWSLTGQAANYGYTF. This chain connects TRBV30 to TRBJ1-2, with D perhaps matching TRBD1 (5 bases). The CDR3 runs to 16 residues. V lost 3 bases, J lost 0 bases, and 17 bases lay in between. The germline V gene has CDR1 GTSNPN and CDR2 SVGIG (reference sequence). Combining the CDR3 with reference TRBV30 and TRBJ1-2 gives the whole variable domain SQTIHQWPATLVQPVGSPLSLECTVEGTSNPNLYWYRQAAGRGLQLLFYSVGIGQISSEVPQNLSASRPQDRQFILSSKKLLLSDSGFYLCAWSLTGQAANYGYTFGSGTRLTVV.

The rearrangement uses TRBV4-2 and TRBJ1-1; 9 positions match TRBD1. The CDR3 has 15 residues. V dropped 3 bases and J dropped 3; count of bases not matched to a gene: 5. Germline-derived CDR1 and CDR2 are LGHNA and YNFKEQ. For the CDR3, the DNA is TGTGCCAGCAGCCATGACGACAGGGGGTACACTGAAGCTTTCTTT. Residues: CASSHDDRGYTEAFF.

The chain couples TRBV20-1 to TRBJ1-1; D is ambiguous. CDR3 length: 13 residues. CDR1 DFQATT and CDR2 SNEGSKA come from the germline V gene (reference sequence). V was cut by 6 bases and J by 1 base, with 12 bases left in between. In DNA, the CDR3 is TGCAGTGCCACTCCCCTCCGGAACACTGAAGCTTTCTTT. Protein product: CSATPLRNTEAFF.

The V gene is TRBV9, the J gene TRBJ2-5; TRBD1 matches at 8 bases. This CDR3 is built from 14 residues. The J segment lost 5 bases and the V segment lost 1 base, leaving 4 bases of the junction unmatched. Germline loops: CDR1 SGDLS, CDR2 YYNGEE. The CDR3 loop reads CASSVSGGDETQYF. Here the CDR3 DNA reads TGTGCCAGCAGCGTATCAGGGGGCGATGAGACCCAGTACTTC.

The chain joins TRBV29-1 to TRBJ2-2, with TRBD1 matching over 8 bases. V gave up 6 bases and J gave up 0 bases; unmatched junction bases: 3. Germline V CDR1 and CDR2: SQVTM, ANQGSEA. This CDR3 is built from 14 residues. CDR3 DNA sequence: TGCAGCGTCATGGGACAGGCGAACACCGGGGAGCTGTTTTTT. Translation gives CSVMGQANTGELFF.

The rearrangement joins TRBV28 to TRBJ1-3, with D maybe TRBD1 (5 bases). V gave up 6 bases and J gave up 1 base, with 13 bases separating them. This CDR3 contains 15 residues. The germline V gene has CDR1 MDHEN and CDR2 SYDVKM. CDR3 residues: CASSSDTPSGNTIYF. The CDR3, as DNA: TGTGCCAGCAGCTCGGACACCCCTTCTGGAAACACCATATATTTT.

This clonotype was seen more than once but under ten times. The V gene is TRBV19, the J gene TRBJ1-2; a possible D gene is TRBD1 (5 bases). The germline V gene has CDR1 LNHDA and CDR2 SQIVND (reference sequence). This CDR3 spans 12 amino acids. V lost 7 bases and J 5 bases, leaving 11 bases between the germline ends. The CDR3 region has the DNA TGTGCCAGTACCAGGGATTGGTATGGCTACACCTTC. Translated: CASTRDWYGYTF.

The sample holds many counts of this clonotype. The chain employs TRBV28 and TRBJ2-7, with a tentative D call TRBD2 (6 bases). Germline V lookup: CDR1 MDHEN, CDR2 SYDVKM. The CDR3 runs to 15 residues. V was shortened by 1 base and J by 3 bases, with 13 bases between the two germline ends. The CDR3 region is CASSLYGSENYEQYF. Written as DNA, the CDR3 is TGTGCCAGCAGTTTATACGGGAGTGAAAACTACGAGCAGTACTTC.

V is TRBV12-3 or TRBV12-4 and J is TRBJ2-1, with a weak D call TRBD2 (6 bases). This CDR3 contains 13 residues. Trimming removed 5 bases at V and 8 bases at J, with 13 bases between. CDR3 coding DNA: TGTGCCAGCAGTCACGGGAGCAGGGATGAGCAGTTCTTC. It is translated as CASSHGSRDEQFF.

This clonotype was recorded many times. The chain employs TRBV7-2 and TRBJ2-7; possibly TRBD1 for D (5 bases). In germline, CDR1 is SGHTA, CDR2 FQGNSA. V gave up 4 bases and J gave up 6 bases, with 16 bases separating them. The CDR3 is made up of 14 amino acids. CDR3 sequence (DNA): TGTGCCAGCAGCTCTCGGTCAGGGTTAACCGAGCAGTACTTC. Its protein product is CASSSRSGLTEQYF.

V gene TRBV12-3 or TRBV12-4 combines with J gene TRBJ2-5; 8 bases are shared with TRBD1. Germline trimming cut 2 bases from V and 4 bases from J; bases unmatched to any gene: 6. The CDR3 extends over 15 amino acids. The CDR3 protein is CASSLQGAPGETQYF. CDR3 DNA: TGTGCCAGCAGTTTACAGGGGGCCCCCGGAGAGACCCAGTACTTC.

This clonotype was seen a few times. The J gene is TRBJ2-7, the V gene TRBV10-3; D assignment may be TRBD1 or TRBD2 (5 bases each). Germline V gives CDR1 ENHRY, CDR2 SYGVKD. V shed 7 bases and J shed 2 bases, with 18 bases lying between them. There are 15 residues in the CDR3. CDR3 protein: CAIMIGDEGTYEQYF. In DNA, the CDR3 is TGTGCCATCATGATCGGAGACGAGGGGACCTACGAGCAGTACTTC.

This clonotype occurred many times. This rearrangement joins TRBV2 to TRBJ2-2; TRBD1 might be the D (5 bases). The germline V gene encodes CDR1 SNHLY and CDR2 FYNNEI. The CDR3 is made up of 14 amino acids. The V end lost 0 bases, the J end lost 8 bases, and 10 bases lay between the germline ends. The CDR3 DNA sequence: TGTGCCAGCAGTGAAGCAGACAGTGCAGGGGAGCTGTTTTTT. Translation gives CASSEADSAGELFF.

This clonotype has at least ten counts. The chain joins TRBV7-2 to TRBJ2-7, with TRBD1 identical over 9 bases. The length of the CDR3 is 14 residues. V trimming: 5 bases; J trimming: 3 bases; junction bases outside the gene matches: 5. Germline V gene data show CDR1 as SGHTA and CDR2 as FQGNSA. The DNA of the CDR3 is TGTGCCAGCAGCATGGGACAGGGAAACTACGAGCAGTACTTC. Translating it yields CASSMGQGNYEQYF.

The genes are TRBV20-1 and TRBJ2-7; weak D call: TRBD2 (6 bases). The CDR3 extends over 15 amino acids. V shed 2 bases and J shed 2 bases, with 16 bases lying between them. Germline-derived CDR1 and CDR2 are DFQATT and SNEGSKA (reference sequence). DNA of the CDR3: TGCAGTGCTAGAACCCCCCGCGGGACCCCCTACGAGCAGTACTTC. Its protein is CSARTPRGTPYEQYF.

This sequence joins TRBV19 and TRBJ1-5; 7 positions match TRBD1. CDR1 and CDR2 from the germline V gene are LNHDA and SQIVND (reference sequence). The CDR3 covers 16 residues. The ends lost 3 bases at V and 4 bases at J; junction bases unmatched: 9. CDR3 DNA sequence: TGTGCCAGTAGTATTTCTCCGGGACAGCTAAATCAGCCCCAGCATTTT. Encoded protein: CASSISPGQLNQPQHF.

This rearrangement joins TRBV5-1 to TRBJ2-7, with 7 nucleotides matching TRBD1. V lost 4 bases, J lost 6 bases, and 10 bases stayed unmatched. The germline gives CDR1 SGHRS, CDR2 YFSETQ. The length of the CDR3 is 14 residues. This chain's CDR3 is CASSVTGRSAEQYF. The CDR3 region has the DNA TGCGCCAGCAGCGTGACAGGGAGAAGCGCCGAGCAGTACTTC. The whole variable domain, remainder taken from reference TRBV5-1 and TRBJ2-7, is KAGVTQTPRYLIKTRGQQVTLSCSPISGHRSVSWYQQTPGQGLQFLFEYFSETQRNKGNFPGRFSGRQFSNSRSEMNVSTLELGDSALYLCASSVTGRSAEQYFGPGTRLTVT.

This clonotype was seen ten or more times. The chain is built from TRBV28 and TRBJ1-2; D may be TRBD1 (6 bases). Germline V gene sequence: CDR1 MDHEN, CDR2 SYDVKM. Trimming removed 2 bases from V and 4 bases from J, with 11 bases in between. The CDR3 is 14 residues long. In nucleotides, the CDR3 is TGTGCCAGCAGTTTACGCCAGGGGAGCTATGGCTACACCTTC. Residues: CASSLRQGSYGYTF.

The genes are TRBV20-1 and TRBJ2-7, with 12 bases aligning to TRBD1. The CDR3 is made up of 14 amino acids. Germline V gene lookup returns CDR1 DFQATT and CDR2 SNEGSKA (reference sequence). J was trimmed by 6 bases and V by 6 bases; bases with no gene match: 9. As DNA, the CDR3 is TGCAGTGCATATACCGGGACAGGGGGCGCCGAGCAGTACTTC. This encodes CSAYTGTGGAEQYF.

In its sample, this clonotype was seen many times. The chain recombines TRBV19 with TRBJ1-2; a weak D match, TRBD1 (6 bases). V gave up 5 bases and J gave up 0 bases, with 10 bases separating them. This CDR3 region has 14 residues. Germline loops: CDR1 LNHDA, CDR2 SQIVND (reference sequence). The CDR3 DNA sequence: TGTGCCAGTAGTCGACAGGAAGCTAACTATGGCTACACCTTC. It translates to CASSRQEANYGYTF.